These 26 T cell receptor beta chains came from one sample sequenced in a study of blood T cell repertoires in COVID-19. The table came from immunoSEQ multiplex PCR; TCRdb's copy has only in-frame clones and leaves some out. The top ten hold 3.8% of the sample, which has about 110,000 clones, approximately 82% seen once. Sequencing was done on a sample of peripheral blood. The receptors stem from a woman older than 75 with acute or convalescent COVID-19.

V is TRBV15 and J is TRBJ1-5; D gene uncertain. The V end lost 1 base, the J end lost 2 bases, and 9 bases lay between the germline ends. CDR1 LNHNV and CDR2 YYDKDF come from the germline V gene (reference sequence). The CDR3 loop spans 15 amino acids. This chain's CDR3 is CATSRVGQRNQPQHF. As DNA, the CDR3 is TGTGCCACCAGCAGAGTTGGGCAGCGCAATCAGCCCCAGCATTTT.

The gene calls are TRBV5-1 and TRBJ2-7; TRBD2 agrees at 7 bases. J gave up 3 bases and V 0 bases, and 3 bases lay outside the gene matches. Germline CDR1 and CDR2: SGHRS and YFSETQ. The CDR3 contains 14 residues. The CDR3 nucleotides are TGCGCCAGCAGCTTGGTGGGGGGGTACTACGAGCAGTACTTC. Translation: CASSLVGGYYEQYF.

The gene calls are TRBV5-1 and TRBJ1-2; 8 bases line up with TRBD1. Trimming removed 0 bases from V and 6 bases from J; junction bases left unmatched: 10. CDR1 and CDR2 (germline): SGHRS, YFSETQ. This CDR3 region has 16 residues. The CDR3 bases are TGCGCCAGCAGCTTGGATGGGGACAGGAGCCCCCATGGCTACACCTTC. This translates into CASSLDGDRSPHGYTF.

This clone has only a few counts. The V and J genes are TRBV14 and TRBJ2-5, with a tentative D call TRBD1 (6 bases). CDR1 is SGHDN and CDR2 is FVKESK in the germline V gene. V gave up 2 bases and J gave up 6 bases, with 13 bases separating them. This CDR3 is 14 amino acids long. The CDR3 coding sequence is TGTGCCAGCAGCCAACTTGGACAGTTGAAGACCCAGTACTTC. Translated: CASSQLGQLKTQYF.

The chain combines TRBV7-2 with TRBJ1-6; perhaps TRBD1 as D (5 bases). The V gene lost 4 bases and the J gene lost 9 bases, with 10 bases spanning the gap. The CDR3 loop spans 13 amino acids. Per germline, CDR1 SGHTA and CDR2 FQGNSA. The CDR3 DNA follows: TGTGCCAGCAGCTCATTGGGGGGTTCACCCCTCCACTTT. Protein: CASSSLGGSPLHF.

The J gene is TRBJ2-3, the V gene TRBV6-5; TRBD2 matches at 8 bases. V gave up 8 bases and J gave up 8 bases; unmatched junction bases: 15. Germline values: CDR1 MNHEY, CDR2 SVGAGI. The CDR3 is 15 amino acids. CDR3 sequence (DNA): TGTGCCAGCCTCCCGGTTAGCGGGACCCAGGGTACGCAGTATTTT. This sequence encodes CASLPVSGTQGTQYF.

This chain joins TRBV10-3 and TRBJ2-5; a possible D gene is TRBD2 (6 bases). Germline assignment: CDR1 ENHRY and CDR2 SYGVKD. The CDR3 consists of 13 residues. The V end lost 10 bases, the J end lost 1 base, and 13 bases lay between the germline ends. CDR3 nucleotides: TGTGCCACGCGCCCGGGACTCCAAGAGACCCAGTACTTC. This translates into CATRPGLQETQYF.

This clone has just a few counts. The V gene is TRBV12-5, the J gene TRBJ2-2; 7 nucleotides align to TRBD2. The CDR3 loop spans 15 amino acids. V trimming: 5 bases; J trimming: 2 bases; junction bases outside the gene matches: 5. Germline V gene lookup returns CDR1 LGHNT and CDR2 FRNRAP. CDR3 nucleotides: TGTGCTAGTGGTAGGACTAGTCTAAACACCGGGGAGCTGTTTTTT. Encoded protein: CASGRTSLNTGELFF.

The rearrangement joins TRBV19 to TRBJ1-1; perhaps TRBD1 as D (5 bases). CDR3 length: 15 residues. V was shortened by 4 bases and J by 1 base, with 13 bases between the two germline ends. Germline V CDR1 and CDR2: LNHDA, SQIVND (reference sequence). The CDR3 is CASSTRGRGNTEAFF. DNA for the CDR3: TGTGCCAGTAGTACTAGGGGCCGAGGGAACACTGAAGCTTTCTTT.

This rearrangement joins TRBV7-6 to TRBJ2-1; 9 positions agree with TRBD2. This CDR3 is built from 19 residues. V lost 2 bases, J lost 0 bases, and 11 bases stayed unmatched. Germline V gene sequence: CDR1 SGHVS, CDR2 FNYEAQ. CDR3 in DNA: TGTGCCAGCAGCTTAAGCGCACTAGCGGGTTCCATCTCCTACAATGAGCAGTTCTTC. Protein: CASSLSALAGSISYNEQFF.

This clone was counted once. This sequence joins TRBV5-4 and TRBJ2-2, with 9 bases matching TRBD1. The CDR3 covers 15 residues. CDR1 and CDR2 from the germline V gene are SGHNT and YYREEE (reference sequence). Trimming took 2 bases from V and 5 from J; bases not matched to a gene: 4. CDR3 sequence (DNA): TGTGCCAGCAGCTTTGGGACAGGGATAACCGGGGAGCTGTTTTTT. It translates to CASSFGTGITGELFF.

V gene TRBV18 combines with J gene TRBJ2-7; 7 bases are shared with TRBD2. V lost 6 bases to trimming and J lost 6 bases; unmatched junction nucleotides: 8. The CDR3 runs to 13 residues. CDR1 is KGHSH and CDR2 is LQKENI in the germline V gene. Here the CDR3 reads CASSGGSTFEQYF. CDR3 sequence (DNA): TGTGCCAGCTCCGGCGGGAGTACTTTCGAGCAGTACTTC.

This clone occurred a few times. This rearrangement joins TRBV30 to TRBJ2-7; TRBD1 matches 12 bases. J lost 8 bases, V lost 1 base, and 6 bases had no gene match. CDR1 is GTSNPN and CDR2 is SVGIG in the germline V gene (reference sequence). The CDR3 has 14 amino acids. CDR3 nucleotide sequence: TGTGCCTGGAGTGAGGGACAGGGGGCCTATAAGCAGTACTTC. It encodes CAWSEGQGAYKQYF.

The J gene is TRBJ2-7, the V gene TRBV23-1; 9 bases agree with TRBD1. TRBV23-1 is an open reading frame, and its role is uncertain. The CDR3 runs 18 residues. The J segment lost 2 bases and the V segment lost 3 bases, leaving 14 bases of the junction unmatched. The CDR3 bases are TGCGCCAGCAGTCAGAAGGGACAGGGACCTCATCTAACCTACGAGCAGTACTTC. It yields the protein CASSQKGQGPHLTYEQYF.

The V gene is TRBV6-5, the J gene TRBJ1-2; no clear D. With 6 bases removed from V and 8 bases from J, the gap between germline ends came to 7 bases. The CDR3 totals 10 residues. From germline, CDR1 is MNHEY and CDR2 SVGAGI. The CDR3 region has the DNA TGTGCCAGCAGGGACTGGGGCTACACCTTC. Its protein product is CASRDWGYTF.

V and J are TRBV2 and TRBJ1-6, with D perhaps TRBD1 (5 bases). Germline lookup yields CDR1 SNHLY and CDR2 FYNNEI. This CDR3 has 14 amino acids. V was pared by 7 bases and J by 0 bases, with 7 bases between. CDR3: CASTGPSYNSPLHF. DNA of the CDR3: TGTGCCAGCACAGGGCCCTCCTATAATTCACCCCTCCACTTT.

V is TRBV5-1 and J is TRBJ2-7; 8 nucleotides line up with TRBD1. Trimming removed 0 bases from V and 3 bases from J; junction bases left unmatched: 11. CDR1 and CDR2 (germline): SGHRS, YFSETQ. The CDR3 is 17 residues long. CDR3 in DNA: TGCGCCAGCAGCTTGGGTCCTGTGGGACAGGACGACTACGAGCAGTACTTC. This gives the protein CASSLGPVGQDDYEQYF.

The chain uses TRBV19 and TRBJ1-1; D is unclear. V shed 8 bases and J shed 0 bases, with 10 bases lying between them. This CDR3 comprises 13 residues. Germline V gene data show CDR1 as LNHDA and CDR2 as SQIVND (reference sequence). The CDR3 DNA is TGTGCCAGTTGGTCGGTACTGAACACTGAAGCTTTCTTT. It is translated as CASWSVLNTEAFF.

This clone was picked up a small number of times. The rearrangement links TRBV10-3 to TRBJ1-4, with 9 bases aligning to TRBD1. The CDR3 is 15 amino acids. With 4 bases clipped from V and 5 bases from J, the junction kept 5 bases outside the gene matches. CDR1 and CDR2 (germline): ENHRY, SYGVKD. The CDR3 coding sequence is TGTGCCATCAGTGGCGGGGACAGGGCGAATGAAAAACTGTTTTTT. This translates into CAISGGDRANEKLFF.

As for this clone: Other DNA variants within this sample encode the same CDR3. This rearrangement joins TRBV3-1 (or the pseudogene TRBV3-2) to TRBJ1-3; TRBD1 agrees at 11 bases. The CDR3 length is 15 residues. Germline V gene sequence: CDR1 LGHDT, CDR2 YNNKEL (reference sequence). The V and J ends lost 1 base and 6 bases, in that order; junction bases with no gene match: 2. The CDR3 reads CASSQGTGGLNTIYF. For the CDR3, the DNA is TGTGCCAGCAGCCAAGGGACAGGGGGCCTAAACACCATATATTTT.

The chain is built from TRBV28 and TRBJ1-5; maybe TRBD1 (5 bases). The length of the CDR3 is 14 residues. V dropped 6 bases and J dropped 7 bases, with 16 bases sitting between them. Germline V gene sequence: CDR1 MDHEN, CDR2 SYDVKM. CDR3 nucleotides: TGTGCCAGCAGCTTCAGGGTTTGGGGCCAGCCCCAGCATTTT. Amino acids: CASSFRVWGQPQHF.

This chain uses TRBV6-5 with TRBJ2-7; 9 positions agree with TRBD2. V lost 7 bases to trimming and J lost 4 bases; unmatched junction nucleotides: 5. Germline V lookup: CDR1 MNHEY, CDR2 SVGAGI. CDR3 length: 13 residues. The CDR3 reads CASTVAGGYEQYF. The CDR3 DNA is TGTGCCAGCACCGTGGCGGGAGGGTACGAGCAGTACTTC.

The V call is TRBV6-5, the J call TRBJ2-2, with 7 bases fitting TRBD1. V gave up 8 bases and J gave up 11 bases; unmatched junction bases: 8. Germline CDR1 MNHEY, CDR2 SVGAGI. The CDR3 extends over 12 amino acids. The CDR3 bases are TGTGCCAGCCTGACCGGGGACAGAGAGCTGTTTTTT. Its protein is CASLTGDRELFF.

The chain joins TRBV5-1 to TRBJ1-1; TRBD1 matches 8 bases. The CDR3 has 17 residues. CDR1 is SGHRS and CDR2 is YFSETQ in the germline V gene. J gave up 0 bases and V 4 bases, and 11 bases lay outside the gene matches. The CDR3 nucleotides read TGCGCCAGCAGCCACCTGGACAGGGAAACGTTGAACACTGAAGCTTTCTTT. It yields the protein CASSHLDRETLNTEAFF.

The chain has TRBV9 and TRBJ1-1; 8 nucleotides line up with TRBD1. V lost 3 bases and J lost 4; bases outside the gene matches: 11. The germline gives CDR1 SGDLS, CDR2 YYNGEE. This CDR3 has 16 amino acids. The chain's CDR3 is CASSATGALVSTEAFF. Written as DNA, the CDR3 is TGTGCCAGCAGCGCGACAGGGGCGCTCGTCAGCACTGAAGCTTTCTTT.

The chain links TRBV2 to TRBJ1-4, with a possible D match to TRBD1 (5 bases). V lost 7 bases and J 3 bases, leaving 21 bases between the germline ends. From germline, CDR1 is SNHLY and CDR2 FYNNEI. The CDR3 loop spans 17 amino acids. The CDR3 loop reads CASNQGRSPFSNEKLFF. DNA of the CDR3: TGTGCCAGCAATCAGGGCCGATCCCCCTTTTCTAATGAAAAACTGTTTTTT.